This TCR beta chain stems from a study of blood T cells in healthy people across ages. A sample-barcoded 5' primer and a J-beta primer mix were used in a second PCR of about 6 to 12 cycles. TCRdb passed the 5' RACE reads through MiXCR, listing each CDR3 protein once. In the table there are about 800,000 distinct CDR3 sequences, 25% of which are singletons. V lost 5 bases to trimming and J lost 4 bases; unmatched junction nucleotides: 5. CDR3 size: 15 residues. The sample was also reused in another study, on T cells of mothers and their children. As that report states: When the second PCR was run, its M1S primer added sample barcodes and 2-4 random nucleotides.

The chain uses TRBV12-3 or TRBV12-4 and TRBJ1-1, with 12 bases fitting TRBD1. This clonotype was obtained from a boy younger than 18 in good health. The sequenced sample was blood. In nucleotides, the CDR3 is TGTGCCAGCAGTCCAGGGGGACAGGGGGCCACTGAAGCTTTCTTT. It yields the protein CASSPGGQGATEAFF.